The entry below gives a single TCR beta chain sequence along with its context. Measured with immunoSEQ multiplex PCR; TCRdb has only the in-frame clones, and not every one. The sample has roughly 120,000 clones; approximately 85% are singletons. These data are taken from a study of T cell responses to AZD1222 COVID-19 vaccine. The CDR3 extends over 15 amino acids. V was shortened by 0 bases and J by 5 bases, with 14 bases between the two germline ends. CDR1 and CDR2 (germline): SGDLS, YYNGEE. The origin of this receptor is an adult in good health. This material consisted of peripheral blood, taken on day 0 of AZD1222 vaccination. This chain uses TRBV9 with TRBJ2-5; D possibly uses TRBD1 or TRBD2 (5 bases each). CDR3 protein: CASSVELGTGETQYF. CDR3 coding DNA: TGTGCCAGCAGCGTAGAGCTAGGGACGGGGGAGACCCAGTACTTC.